This TCR beta chain emerged from a study of control samples from healthy donors and cancer patients. The V and J ends lost 7 bases and 3 bases respectively, with 15 bases between them. The CDR3 runs to 15 residues. Germline CDR1 is MDHEN and CDR2 is SYDVKM. Libraries were prepared by immunoSEQ multiplex PCR; TCRdb keeps only in-frame clonotypes and omits some of them. Of approximately 110,000 clones listed, approximately 91% were seen once; the top ten hold almost 8%. The sequenced sample consisted of blood. The V call is TRBV28, the J call TRBJ2-2; unclear D gene. This TCR came from a woman under 30 in good health. The CDR3 nucleotides read TGTGCCAGCAACCCACCTTTGGATGACACCGGGGAGCTGTTTTTT. Translating it yields CASNPPLDDTGELFF. Together with reference TRBV28 and TRBJ2-2, the CDR3 gives the full variable domain: DVKVTQSSRYLVKRTGEKVFLECVQDMDHENMFWYRQDPGLGLRLIYFSYDVKMKEKGDIPEGYSVSREKKERFSLILESASTNQTSMYLCASNPPLDDTGELFFGEGSRLTVL.